Listed below are T cell receptor beta chains from one sample, sequenced in a study of regulatory T cells in long-lasting Graves disease. MiXCR was run by TCRdb on the multiplex PCR reads, yielding one entry per CDR3 protein. In the table there are 500,000 to 700,000 distinct CDR3 sequences, less than 20% of which are singletons. The same data also went into a second study, on T cells in Graves' hyperthyroidism and ophthalmopathy.

Sequences were derived from peripheral blood mononuclear cells (PBMCs), sampled at new diagnosis, from a patient treated with antithyroid drugs. The receptors stem from a woman in her 30s with Graves disease. CDR3s leave out the opening cysteine and the closing phenylalanine or tryptophan. A D gene is named only where the DNA matches it firmly. Clone size, where shown, is once, few, many, or a class for clones that have expanded.

J	D	size	V	CDR3
TRBJ2-1	NA	NA	TRBV7-9	ASSQSSGASYNEQF
TRBJ2-5	TRBD2	NA	TRBV3-1	ASSQLAGIQETQY
TRBJ2-3	NA	NA	TRBV19	ASGKRGLTDTQY
TRBJ1-1	NA	NA	TRBV5-1	ASSPRGDTAGAF
TRBJ1-5	NA	many	TRBV18	ASSLGTGDQPQH
TRBJ1-1	NA	many	TRBV7-9	ASSLHQNTEAF
TRBJ1-3	NA	NA	TRBV28	ASSQGGVGNTIY
TRBJ1-2	NA	many	TRBV7-9	ASSLTPHGYT
TRBJ1-4	NA	NA	TRBV7-2	ASSRNRDEKLF
TRBJ2-1	TRBD1	many	TRBV28	ASSPGTGSPEQF
TRBJ1-5	TRBD1	NA	TRBV4-2	ASSQVQGRQPQH
TRBJ2-4	NA	few	TRBV2	ASSSGEGAKNIQY
TRBJ1-1	NA	many	TRBV9	ASSVDMWNTEAF
TRBJ2-1	TRBD1	few	TRBV6-5	ASSSSDRGGF
TRBJ2-7	NA	few	TRBV18	ASSPGAAGALEQY
TRBJ2-7	NA	many	TRBV7-2	ASSLALVSYEQY
NA	TRBD2	NA	TRBV29-1	SGLAGEREQY
TRBJ2-1	NA	NA	TRBV10-3	AISENLPDEQF
TRBJ2-1	TRBD2	NA	TRBV9	ASSPASGEQF
TRBJ2-7	NA	many	TRBV2	ASSPWTPVYEQY
TRBJ2-7	NA	NA	TRBV4-1	ASSQTRGRYLEQY
TRBJ2-3	NA	many	TRBV7-2	ASRAVNTDTQY
TRBJ1-2	TRBD1	many	TRBV25-1	ASSELAGGLDGYT
TRBJ1-1	NA	many	TRBV2	ASSSLAGNTEAF
TRBJ1-2	TRBD1	NA	TRBV20-1	SGKQGAEGYT
TRBJ1-1	TRBD1	NA	TRBV19	ASTTTGVGATF
NA	NA	NA	TRBV27	ASSIGNLQY
TRBJ2-3	TRBD2	NA	TRBV9	ASARGTSDGDTQY
TRBJ1-5	NA	many	TRBV27	ASSLWAGDDVPQH
TRBJ1-1	TRBD1	many	TRBV28	ASSYTGTGGRRTEAF
TRBJ1-1	NA	NA	TRBV9	ASSLFWLNTEAF
TRBJ2-3	NA	many	TRBV20-1	SASPFGGSMGTQY
TRBJ2-7	TRBD1	NA	TRBV6-1	ASFLPDRARMY
TRBJ2-1	NA	many	TRBV2	ASSDGTPVTEQF
TRBJ1-5	TRBD1	few	TRBV7-9	ASSLLPGQGNQPQH
TRBJ1-5	NA	many	TRBV28	ASTFGRWGNQPQH
TRBJ1-1	NA	many	TRBV7-9	ASSLKRNTEAF
TRBJ1-5	NA	NA	TRBV24-1	ATSDWGGEPQH
TRBJ2-1	TRBD2	few	TRBV6-2/TRBV6-3	ASSYSTSGRYEQF
TRBJ2-7	TRBD1	many	TRBV5-1	ASSMGTGSSYEQY
TRBJ2-5	NA	NA	TRBV5-6	ASSQDLKMETQY
TRBJ2-7	TRBD2	many	TRBV6-1	ASSVSSGTYEQY
TRBJ2-7	NA	NA	TRBV6-1	ASSTMAGTWVREQY
TRBJ1-5	NA	many	TRBV7-2	ASSLRTEGNQPQH
TRBJ1-4	NA	many	TRBV11-2	ASSPREVGKLF
TRBJ2-3	TRBD1	few	TRBV2	ASNTGGTSTDTQY
TRBJ1-2	NA	many	TRBV2	ASSESGFYGYT
TRBJ1-5	TRBD1	many	TRBV19	ASSIKLQGGVGQPQH
TRBJ1-5	NA	many	TRBV28	ASSLYPGKRQPQH
TRBJ2-2	NA	NA	TRBV20-1	SAPARRESYTGELF
TRBJ2-1	TRBD1	NA	TRBV28	ASSLGTGALNEQF
TRBJ1-5	NA	many	TRBV7-2	ASSFERDQPQH
TRBJ2-1	TRBD2	many	TRBV2	AGTLGLAGVEQF
TRBJ2-3	TRBD2	many	TRBV28	ASSSTGLAGVGTQY
TRBJ2-1	NA	many	TRBV28	ASSWSGSLYNEQF
TRBJ2-7	TRBD2	NA	TRBV6-2/TRBV6-3	VVPRGDSYEQY
TRBJ1-1	NA	many	TRBV2	ASYQRATEAF
TRBJ1-2	TRBD1	NA	TRBV24-1	ATSDAGGRYGYT